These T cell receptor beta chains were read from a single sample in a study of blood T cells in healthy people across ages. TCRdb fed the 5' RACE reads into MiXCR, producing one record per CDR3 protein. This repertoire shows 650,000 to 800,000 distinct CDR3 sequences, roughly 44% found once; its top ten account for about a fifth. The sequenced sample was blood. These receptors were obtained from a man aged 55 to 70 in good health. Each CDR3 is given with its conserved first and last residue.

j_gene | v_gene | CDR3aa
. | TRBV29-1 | CSVEEGADEQYF
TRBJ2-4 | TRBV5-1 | CASSDSGGLAKNIQYF
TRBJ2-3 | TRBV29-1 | CSVDSTSHTQYF
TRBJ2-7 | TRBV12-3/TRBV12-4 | CASSFSSVGPYEQYF
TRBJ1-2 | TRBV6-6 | CASSRDGYTF
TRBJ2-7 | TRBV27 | CASSLWDPRTGFYEQYF
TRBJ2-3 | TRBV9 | CASSVYWGGGTDTQYF
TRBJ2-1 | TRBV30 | CAWSPTNNEQFF
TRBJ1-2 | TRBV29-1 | CSVETGTSGYTF
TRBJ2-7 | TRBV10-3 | CAISKPGQKIHEQYF
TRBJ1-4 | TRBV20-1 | CSARGGGDNEKLFF
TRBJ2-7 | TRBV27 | CASRPGGRRDEQYF
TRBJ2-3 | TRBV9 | CASSVVAGGGTDTQYF
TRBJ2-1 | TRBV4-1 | CARSQVGLAGAPYNEQFF
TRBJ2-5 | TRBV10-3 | CAIQEGGITYEQYF
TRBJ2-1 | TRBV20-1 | CSANPSGGAGNEQFF
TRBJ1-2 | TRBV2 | CASRVRGYEGDYTF
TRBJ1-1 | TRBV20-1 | CSAWGGNTEAFF
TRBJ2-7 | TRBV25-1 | CASTLGGAQYF
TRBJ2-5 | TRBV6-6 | CASSLGTTGTQYF
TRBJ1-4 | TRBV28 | CASSSGTIGNEKLFF
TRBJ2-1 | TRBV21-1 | CASSKSGASGGDNEQFF